What follows are 14 T cell receptor beta chains derived from one specimen sequenced in a study of regulatory T cells in long-lasting Graves disease. The sample's time point: newly diagnosed GD, antithyroid drugs for less than 3 months. RNA isolated from PBMCs was used to make the TCR library. Construction of the TCR beta libraries employed iRepertoire HTBI primers in conjunction with Arm-PCR of CDR3 regions. MiXCR was run by TCRdb on the multiplex PCR reads, yielding one entry per CDR3 protein. This table has fewer than 350,000 distinct CDR3 sequences, under 20% appearing once. Specimen: peripheral blood mononuclear cells (PBMCs), collected at new diagnosis, from a patient treated with antithyroid drugs. All receptors come from a female donor with Graves disease.

This clonotype was observed many times. V is TRBV11-2 and J is TRBJ1-6; TRBD1 matches 7 bases. There are 18 residues in the CDR3. The ends lost 5 bases at V and 9 bases at J; junction bases unmatched: 19. Germline V gene lookup returns CDR1 SGHAT and CDR2 FQNNGV. The CDR3 spells CASSPSRRQGSSGSPLHF. In DNA form, the CDR3 reads TGTGCCAGCAGCCCTAGTCGCCGACAGGGTTCATCGGGTTCACCCCTCCACTTT.

This clonotype occurred many times. The chain uses TRBV27 and TRBJ2-2, with 7 bases matching TRBD1. Trimming cost V 2 bases and J 6 bases; bases outside gene matches: 0. Germline-derived CDR1 and CDR2 are MNHEY and SMNVEV (reference sequence). There are 13 residues in the CDR3. In DNA form, the CDR3 reads TGTGCCAGCAGTTTAACAGGGGCCGGGGAGCTGTTTTTT. Translating gives CASSLTGAGELFF.

This clonotype turned up a few times. This chain uses TRBV12-3 or TRBV12-4 with TRBJ2-7, with D perhaps assigned TRBD1 or TRBD2 (5 bases each). Trimming stripped 7 bases from V and 4 bases from J, with 14 bases between. The CDR3 totals 13 residues. The CDR3: CASTLGDSYEQYF. In nucleotides, the CDR3 is TGTGCCAGCACTTTGGGAGACAGTTACGAGCAGTACTTC.

This clonotype was observed at least ten times. The J gene is TRBJ2-5, the V gene TRBV11-3; TRBD1 aligns across 7 bases. Unmatched junction bases numbered 7, after V lost 4 bases and J lost 5 bases. The CDR3 contains 14 residues. Germline V gives CDR1 SGHNT, CDR2 YENEEA. The CDR3 sequence: CASSSDRDEETQYF. The DNA of the CDR3 is TGTGCCAGCAGCTCCGACAGGGACGAGGAGACCCAGTACTTC.

This clonotype appeared many times. The chain couples TRBV3-1 to TRBJ2-7, with 8 bases that match TRBD2. The CDR3 spans 15 residues. V lost 1 base and J lost 3; bases outside the gene matches: 5. Germline CDR1 reads LGHDT; CDR2 reads YNNKEL (reference sequence). The CDR3 DNA reads TGTGCCAGCAGCCAAGTCGGGAGGGGAAACTACGAGCAGTACTTC. Its protein is CASSQVGRGNYEQYF.

This clonotype was observed at least ten times. The chain uses TRBV11-2 and TRBJ1-4; D not certain. In germline, CDR1 is SGHAT, CDR2 FQNNGV. The V end lost 3 bases, the J end lost 8 bases, and 7 bases lay between the germline ends. The CDR3 has 12 residues. The CDR3 is CASSLSMEKLFF. In nucleotides, the CDR3 is TGTGCCAGCAGCTTGAGCATGGAAAAACTGTTTTTT.

With respect to this clonotype: A far larger clone differs by one base, so this is likely a read error. The chain recombines TRBV2 with TRBJ2-4, with 7 bases identical to TRBD1. The CDR3 contains 12 residues. Germline V CDR1 and CDR2: SNHLY, FYNNEI. As DNA, the CDR3 is TGTGCCAGCTCCTCGGGGACAGATACGCGGTATTTT. It yields the protein CASSSGTDTRYF.

This clonotype was observed many times. This chain joins TRBV9 and TRBJ2-1; 7 positions agree with TRBD2. The CDR3 consists of 15 residues. From germline, CDR1 is SGDLS and CDR2 YYNGEE. Losses at the gene ends were 2 bases for V and 4 bases for J; bases not matched to a gene: 6. Here the CDR3 DNA reads TGTGCCAGCAGCGTCAACGGGAGGCCTTACAATGAGCAGTTCTTC. As protein: CASSVNGRPYNEQFF.

The sample holds many counts of this clonotype. In DNA, the CDR3 is TGCGCCAGCAGCTTAGGACCCGAATGGGCTGGCTACACCTTC. This codes for CASSLGPEWAGYTF. The V and J genes are TRBV5-1 and TRBJ1-2, with D unclear. The CDR3 is made up of 14 amino acids. Trimming cost V 2 bases and J 7 bases, with 15 bases left between them. Germline V gene lookup returns CDR1 SGHRS and CDR2 YFSETQ.

This clonotype appeared many times. J is TRBJ2-2 and V is TRBV27; 9 nucleotides match TRBD2. This CDR3 is built from 17 residues. CDR1 and CDR2 (germline): MNHEY, SMNVEV (reference sequence). V was clipped by 0 bases and J by 6 bases; unmatched bases: 8. The CDR3 DNA is TGTGCCAGCAGTTTATCGGGGGGACTAGCAGTGGCCGGGGAGCTGTTTTTT. Amino acids: CASSLSGGLAVAGELFF.

V gene TRBV30 combines with J gene TRBJ2-4; 8 positions agree with TRBD2. This CDR3 has 13 amino acids. The germline V gene encodes CDR1 GTSNPN and CDR2 SVGIG (reference sequence). The J segment lost 13 bases and the V segment lost 4 bases, leaving 12 bases of the junction unmatched. The CDR3 spells CAWTREARNEQYF. The CDR3 DNA follows: TGTGCCTGGACGCGGGAGGCCCGGAATGAGCAGTACTTC.

As to this clonotype: This likely came from a read error, as a far larger clone is one base away. This chain uses TRBV12-3 or TRBV12-4 with TRBJ2-5; 13 bases are a match to TRBD2. CDR3 length equals 15 residues. In DNA form, the CDR3 reads TGTGCCAGCAGTAAGGGGACTAGCGGGACTGAGACCCAGTGCTTC. Translating it yields CASSKGTSGTETQCF.

There are a few counts of this clonotype. One junction end disagrees with the germline gene, perhaps due to a read error. The chain employs TRBV6-1 and TRBJ1-3, with 7 bases that match TRBD1. CDR1 and CDR2 (germline): MNHNS, SASEGT. The CDR3 consists of 18 residues. The CDR3 DNA sequence: TGTGCCAGCAGTCGATTTCTGGGACAGTCGGACTCTGGAAACACCATATGTTTT. Its translation is CASSRFLGQSDSGNTICF.

Remarks on this clonotype: This could be a read error, since a much larger clone is one nucleotide away. The rearrangement uses TRBV20-1 and TRBJ2-7; 7 positions agree with TRBD2. Losses at the gene ends were 2 bases for V and 7 bases for J; bases not matched to a gene: 14. The CDR3 extends over 15 amino acids. Germline lookup yields CDR1 DFQATT and CDR2 SNEGSKA (reference sequence). This chain's CDR3 is CSARPRLARYNEQYF. The CDR3 DNA reads TGCAGTGCTAGACCCCGACTAGCTAGATACAATGAGCAGTACTTC.